Below, 27 T cell receptor beta chains from the same sample are listed, as sequenced in a study of cytomegalovirus exposure and HLA in healthy donors. Generated by immunoSEQ multiplex PCR, the TCRdb table keeps only in-frame clones and is missing some. The table lists 120,000 to 150,000 clones, roughly 88% of them singletons. Sample: PBMCs. The origin of the receptors is a woman under 30 in good health and CMV-seropositive.

V gene TRBV29-1 combines with J gene TRBJ2-5, with a weak D call TRBD1 (6 bases). Per germline, CDR1 SQVTM and CDR2 ANQGSEA. V gave up 1 base and J gave up 7 bases, with 16 bases separating them. This CDR3 is built from 14 residues. CDR3 DNA: TGCAGCGTTGAAGGGACAGCCTCGTCTCGGACCCAGTACTTC. Amino acid sequence: CSVEGTASSRTQYF.

V and J are TRBV9 and TRBJ1-4; D ambiguous. The ends were cut back, 7 bases at V and 11 bases at J, with 12 bases in the middle. This CDR3 is built from 11 residues. From germline, CDR1 is SGDLS and CDR2 YYNGEE. The CDR3 bases are TGTGCCAGCTCTGGACGAGGGAAACTGTTTTTT. It encodes CASSGRGKLFF. Drawing the rest from reference TRBV9 and TRBJ1-4, the complete variable domain is DSGVTQTPKHLITATGQRVTLRCSPRSGDLSVYWYQQSLDQGLQFLIQYYNGEERAKGNILERFSAQQFPDLHSELNLSSLELGDSALYFCASSGRGKLFFGSGTQLSVL.

This clone was detected once. The V gene is TRBV14, the J gene TRBJ2-1; D may be TRBD1 (6 bases). Trimming took off 4 bases at V and 2 bases at J, with 12 bases between the two ends. CDR1 is SGHDN, CDR2 FVKESK, per germline. The CDR3 runs to 15 residues. The DNA of the CDR3 is TGTGCCAGCAGCCCGATCAGGGGAACCTACAATGAGCAGTTCTTC. Residues: CASSPIRGTYNEQFF.

V usage is TRBV13 and J usage is TRBJ1-1; the D is unclear. The CDR3 has 14 amino acids. V gave up 2 bases and J gave up 1 base, with 8 bases separating them. The germline gives CDR1 PRHDT, CDR2 FYEKMQ (reference sequence). The CDR3 coding sequence is TGTGCCAGCAGCTTACTTCAGGAGAACACTGAAGCTTTCTTT. It codes for CASSLLQENTEAFF.

The chain links TRBV11-2 to TRBJ1-3, with TRBD1 matching 8 bases. This CDR3 is 15 amino acids long. Losses at the gene ends were 4 bases for V and 4 bases for J; bases not matched to a gene: 6. The germline V gene encodes CDR1 SGHAT and CDR2 FQNNGV. The CDR3 loop reads CASSSFRGLGNTIYF. CDR3 coding DNA: TGTGCCAGCAGCTCATTCAGGGGGCTAGGAAACACCATATATTTT.

The count of this clone is one. V usage is TRBV7-3 and J usage is TRBJ2-6; D remains ambiguous. Deletions cut 4 bases from V and 5 bases from J, with 9 bases between. This CDR3 contains 14 residues. Germline CDR1 and CDR2: SGHTA and FQGTGA. DNA of the CDR3: TGTGCCAGCAGCTCCTCAGGAAGGGCCAACGTCCTGACTTTC. Protein: CASSSSGRANVLTF.

The rearrangement joins TRBV4-1 to TRBJ2-2; D is undetermined. CDR1 is MGHRA and CDR2 is YSYEKL in the germline V gene. V was cut by 1 base and J by 5 bases, with 11 bases left in between. The CDR3 has 15 amino acids. CDR3 protein: CASSQVEWRTGELFF. CDR3 bases: TGCGCCAGCAGCCAAGTGGAGTGGAGAACCGGGGAGCTGTTTTTT.

The genes are TRBV6-6 and TRBJ2-7, with 12 positions matching TRBD2. With 2 bases clipped from V and 2 bases from J, the junction kept 4 bases outside the gene matches. Germline V lookup: CDR1 MNHNY, CDR2 SVGAGI (reference sequence). The CDR3 loop spans 16 amino acids. For the CDR3, the DNA is TGTGCCAGCAGTTACCCGACTAGCGGGAGTCCCTACGAGCAGTACTTC. Its protein is CASSYPTSGSPYEQYF.

The chain couples TRBV7-9 to TRBJ1-2; maybe TRBD1 (5 bases). The V gene lost 4 bases and the J gene lost 3 bases, with 18 bases spanning the gap. The CDR3 covers 16 residues. Germline assignment: CDR1 SEHNR and CDR2 FQNEAQ (reference sequence). CDR3 protein: CASSYHLGQGDYGYTF. DNA for the CDR3: TGTGCCAGCAGCTACCACCTGGGTCAGGGCGACTATGGCTACACCTTC.

This chain connects TRBV10-1 to TRBJ1-6, with unresolved D. V was cut by 6 bases and J by 0 bases, with 27 bases left in between. Germline values: CDR1 WNHNN, CDR2 SYGVQD (reference sequence). The length of the CDR3 is 21 residues. The CDR3 region has the DNA TGCGCCAGCAGGATTGACGTTCGTGTTACACCAACAGACTCCTATAATTCACCCCTCCACTTT. Its translation is CASRIDVRVTPTDSYNSPLHF.

The genes are TRBV30 and TRBJ2-7; the match to TRBD2 covers 7 bases. The V segment lost 5 bases and the J segment 3 bases; nucleotides outside the gene matches: 7. This CDR3 comprises 13 residues. Germline V gene data show CDR1 as GTSNPN and CDR2 as SVGIG (reference sequence). CDR3 amino acids: CAWSGGRGYEQYF. DNA of the CDR3: TGTGCCTGGTCGGGAGGAAGGGGCTACGAGCAGTACTTC.

The J gene is TRBJ1-5, the V gene TRBV6-5; TRBD1 is a possible D gene (6 bases). The CDR3 is 15 amino acids. V lost 6 bases, J lost 0 bases, and 12 bases lay in between. The germline CDR1 and CDR2 sequences are MNHEY and SVGAGI. The CDR3 reads CASSRTEYSNQPQHF. The CDR3 DNA reads as TGTGCCAGCAGCCGGACAGAGTATAGCAATCAGCCCCAGCATTTT.

This clone was picked up a small number of times. V and J are TRBV28 and TRBJ2-1, with D possibly TRBD2 on 5 matching bases. Per germline, CDR1 MDHEN and CDR2 SYDVKM. The V end lost 6 bases, the J end lost 2 bases, and 14 bases lay between the germline ends. The CDR3 spans 15 residues. CDR3 bases: TGTGCCAGCAGCCCGCCGGACGGGACCTACAATGAGCAGTTCTTC. Translated, it gives CASSPPDGTYNEQFF.

The chain uses TRBV7-9 and TRBJ1-1; possible D gene TRBD1, 6 bases. V lost 5 bases and J 4 bases, leaving 14 bases between the germline ends. The CDR3 length is 14 residues. CDR1 SEHNR and CDR2 FQNEAQ come from the germline V gene (reference sequence). This chain's CDR3 is CASSTRTVTTEAFF. CDR3 bases: TGTGCCAGCAGCACCCGGACAGTGACCACTGAAGCTTTCTTT.

This sequence joins TRBV27 and TRBJ2-3; D call uncertain. CDR1 and CDR2 from the germline V gene are MNHEY and SMNVEV (reference sequence). V shed 0 bases and J shed 0 bases, with 7 bases lying between them. This CDR3 contains 15 residues. For the CDR3, the DNA is TGTGCCAGCAGTTTATCCCCCGTTAGCACAGATACGCAGTATTTT. It specifies CASSLSPVSTDTQYF.

The chain carries TRBV7-2 and TRBJ2-7, with 13 bases identical to TRBD2. Per the germline V gene, CDR1 is SGHTA and CDR2 is FQGNSA. The CDR3 sequence is 17 residues long. V shed 2 bases and J 6 bases; nucleotides not matched to a gene: 10. CDR3 loop: CASSLRAQGLAGTEQYF. The CDR3 coding sequence is TGTGCCAGCAGCTTAAGGGCCCAGGGACTAGCGGGAACCGAGCAGTACTTC.

The chain is built from TRBV16 and TRBJ1-1; no reliable D call. Between the trimmed V and J ends, which lost 0 bases and 7 bases, there was a span of 6 bases. This CDR3 comprises 12 residues. Looked up from germline, CDR1 is KGHSY and CDR2 is FQNENV. CDR3 DNA: TGTGCCAGCAGCCAATCGGCCAGTGAAGCTTTCTTT. As protein: CASSQSASEAFF.

This chain links TRBV30 with TRBJ1-2, with 7 bases fitting TRBD1. The ends lost 2 bases at V and 4 bases at J; junction bases unmatched: 1. Germline V gene sequence: CDR1 GTSNPN, CDR2 SVGIG (reference sequence). The CDR3 consists of 12 residues. CDR3 DNA sequence: TGTGCCTGGAGTCCAGGGGGCTATGGCTACACCTTC. It specifies CAWSPGGYGYTF.

The rearrangement uses TRBV18 and TRBJ2-5; 13 positions agree with TRBD2. Germline V gene lookup returns CDR1 KGHSH and CDR2 LQKENI. There are 17 residues in the CDR3. The ends lost 0 bases at V and 5 bases at J; junction bases unmatched: 6. The DNA of the CDR3 is TGTGCCAGCTCACCACCGCAACTAGCGGGGGGGGTCGAGACCCAGTACTTC. Protein sequence: CASSPPQLAGGVETQYF.

The genes are TRBV27 and TRBJ2-7; 8 bases match TRBD1. Germline V CDR1 and CDR2: MNHEY, SMNVEV (reference sequence). Trimming took 3 bases from V and 2 from J; bases not matched to a gene: 3. The CDR3 sequence is 14 residues long. The CDR3: CASSLGDRPYEQYF. CDR3 coding DNA: TGTGCCAGCAGTTTGGGGGACAGGCCCTACGAGCAGTACTTC.

The rearrangement joins TRBV2 to TRBJ2-3; TRBD2 matches at 7 bases. The CDR3 runs 15 residues. Germline V gene data show CDR1 as SNHLY and CDR2 as FYNNEI. V shed 6 bases and J 2 bases; nucleotides not matched to a gene: 8. The DNA of the CDR3 is TGTGCCAGCAGCTGGGGCGGGGGATCCACAGATACGCAGTATTTT. Protein sequence: CASSWGGGSTDTQYF.

The CDR3 sequence is CASSLMGRTNTEAFF. The CDR3 DNA follows: TGTGCCAGCAGCTTAATGGGCAGAACGAACACTGAAGCTTTCTTT. The rearrangement joins TRBV7-8 to TRBJ1-1; D remains unclear. The CDR3 is 15 amino acids. The V gene's germline CDR1 is SGHVS and CDR2 FQNEAQ. Trimming left V 2 bases short and J 1 base short, with 11 bases between.

V gene TRBV30 combines with J gene TRBJ1-3; maybe TRBD1 (6 bases). Trimming left V 3 bases short and J 3 bases short, with 21 bases between. Germline V gives CDR1 GTSNPN, CDR2 SVGIG (reference sequence). The CDR3 runs to 17 residues. The CDR3, as DNA: TGTGCCTGGAGGATGAGAAGCCCACAGGGACGTGGAAACACCATATATTTT. Its translation is CAWRMRSPQGRGNTIYF.

This chain uses TRBV30 with TRBJ1-5; 7 nucleotides align to TRBD1. The CDR3 has 13 amino acids. CDR1 and CDR2 (germline): GTSNPN, SVGIG (reference sequence). The V gene end was trimmed by 5 bases and the J gene end by 4 bases; junction bases not matched to a gene: 5. The CDR3 reads CAWQDRQNQPQHF. CDR3 DNA: TGTGCCTGGCAGGACAGGCAAAATCAGCCCCAGCATTTT.

In nucleotides, the CDR3 is TGTGCCTGGAGCACTCGTGAGGGAGGGCGCAATCAGCCCCAGCATTTT. Translation gives CAWSTREGGRNQPQHF. This chain uses TRBV30 with TRBJ1-5, with D hard to call. Germline CDR1 is GTSNPN and CDR2 is SVGIG (reference sequence). V was clipped by 3 bases and J by 2 bases, with 17 bases between them. This CDR3 contains 16 residues.

This clone was observed once. The gene calls are TRBV4-3 and TRBJ2-1; 12 nucleotides match TRBD2. This CDR3 spans 17 amino acids. Germline CDR1 reads LGHNA; CDR2 reads YSLEER. The V segment lost 3 bases and the J segment 0 bases; nucleotides outside the gene matches: 3. The CDR3 DNA reads TGCGCCAGCAGCCAGAGACTAGCGGGGGACTCCTACAATGAGCAGTTCTTC. As protein: CASSQRLAGDSYNEQFF.

The chain links TRBV5-8 to TRBJ2-3, with 9 bases aligning to TRBD2. The CDR3 is 16 amino acids. Germline V lookup: CDR1 SGHTS, CDR2 YDEGEE. V lost 4 bases and J lost 4; bases outside the gene matches: 10. The CDR3 DNA reads as TGTGCCAGCAGCCTAGGGGGACTAGCAGCTCCAGATACGCAGTATTTT. It specifies CASSLGGLAAPDTQYF.